What follows are 24 T cell receptor beta chains derived from one specimen sequenced in a study of glioma-infiltrating T cells. The iRepertoire nested amplicon-rescue multiplex PCR amplified TCR alpha and beta CDR3s from RNA. TCRdb passed the multiplex PCR reads through MiXCR, listing each CDR3 protein once. The data show around 350,000 distinct CDR3 sequences, 41% seen once. Sequenced sample: glioma tissue, nonneoplastic brain tissue, or PBMCs (not recorded which). The receptors were sampled from a human donor with low-grade glioma or glioblastoma, undergoing nonglioma brain surgery, or in good health (not recorded which).

To note about this clonotype: A read error is possible here, since a much larger clone lies one base away. This chain links TRBV20-1 with TRBJ2-1; TRBD2 matches at 9 bases. In germline, CDR1 is DFQATT, CDR2 SNEGSKA (reference sequence). The CDR3 runs 14 residues. V trimming: 5 bases; J trimming: 8 bases; junction bases outside the gene matches: 10. The DNA for the CDR3 is TGCAGTGCTCAACTAGCGGGCTCTGGGGATGAGCAGTTCTTC. The encoded protein is CSAQLAGSGDEQFF.

The chain employs TRBV4-1 and TRBJ2-1; 10 positions match TRBD2. The CDR3 extends over 17 amino acids. The ends lost 4 bases at V and 1 base at J; junction bases unmatched: 7. From germline, CDR1 is MGHRA and CDR2 YSYEKL. CDR3 coding DNA: TGCGCCAGCAGCCTGTACTCTAGCGGGAGTTCCTACAATGAGCAGTTCTTC. Translated, it gives CASSLYSSGSSYNEQFF.

The gene calls are TRBV27 and TRBJ1-1; D is ambiguous. This CDR3 comprises 13 residues. The V and J ends lost 4 bases and 4 bases respectively, with 10 bases between them. Germline V gene lookup returns CDR1 MNHEY and CDR2 SMNVEV (reference sequence). The CDR3 DNA reads TGTGCCAGCAGTTCATCCGCAATCACTGAAGCTTTCTTT. Protein product: CASSSSAITEAFF.

This clonotype was seen more than once but under ten times. Here the CDR3 omits its conserved ending phenylalanine or tryptophan, so a read error is the likely source. J is TRBJ2-7 and V is TRBV4-3; 7 nucleotides align to TRBD1. Per germline, CDR1 LGHNA and CDR2 YSLEER. Germline trimming cut 0 bases from V and 5 bases from J; bases unmatched to any gene: 7. This CDR3 has 15 residues. The CDR3 DNA reads as TGCGCCAGCAGCCAAGAAGTGACAGGGTTTAACGAGCAGTACTCC. It encodes CASSQEVTGFNEQYS.

Regarding this clonotype: A much larger clone differs by one base, so this may be a read error. This rearrangement joins TRBV6-5 to TRBJ2-7; D is perhaps TRBD2 (7 bases). The CDR3 runs to 16 residues. Germline loops: CDR1 MNHEY, CDR2 SVGAGI. The germline V and J ends were trimmed by 8 bases and 5 bases, with 25 bases remaining between them. The CDR3 DNA reads as TGTGCCAGCGGTGTTACTAGAGGTCGGGGGGCCCACGAGCAGTACTTC. Translation gives CASGVTRGRGAHEQYF.

The chain links TRBV4-1 to TRBJ2-5; 10 positions agree with TRBD1. V gave up 5 bases and J gave up 2 bases; unmatched junction bases: 5. The CDR3 length is 15 residues. Germline V CDR1 and CDR2: MGHRA, YSYEKL. CDR3 sequence (DNA): TGCGCCAGCAGCAAACCGGGACAGGGGCAAGAGACCCAGTACTTC. It is translated as CASSKPGQGQETQYF.

This chain links TRBV4-2 with TRBJ2-7, with D maybe TRBD2 (6 bases). Germline lookup yields CDR1 LGHNA and CDR2 YNFKEQ. V lost 0 bases, J lost 0 bases, and 9 bases lay in between. There are 15 residues in the CDR3. CDR3 nucleotide sequence: TGTGCCAGCAGCCAAGATACCGGGAGCTCCTACGAGCAGTACTTC. Protein product: CASSQDTGSSYEQYF.

The chain recombines TRBV28 with TRBJ1-6; maybe TRBD1 (6 bases). Trimming stripped 2 bases from V and 6 bases from J, with 11 bases between. CDR3 length equals 15 residues. CDR1 MDHEN and CDR2 SYDVKM come from the germline V gene. The CDR3: CASSLDRLLNSPLHF. In DNA form, the CDR3 reads TGTGCCAGCAGTTTAGACAGGCTTCTTAATTCACCCCTCCACTTT.

This clonotype has just a few counts. The J gene is TRBJ1-4, the V gene TRBV4-1; D not certain. The CDR3 loop spans 12 amino acids. V lost 4 bases and J lost 8, with 8 bases in between. Germline V lookup: CDR1 MGHRA, CDR2 YSYEKL. The chain's CDR3 is CASSRIREKLFF. Written as DNA, the CDR3 is TGCGCCAGCAGCCGCATCCGGGAAAAACTGTTTTTT.

V gene TRBV7-2 combines with J gene TRBJ1-2; D gene unclear. Germline V gene lookup returns CDR1 SGHTA and CDR2 FQGNSA. Trimming left V 5 bases short and J 8 bases short, with 18 bases between. This CDR3 is 14 amino acids long. The CDR3 region has the DNA TGTGCCAGCAGCCACGAAGGCGGGCCGGGCGGCTACACCTTC. This encodes CASSHEGGPGGYTF.

J is TRBJ2-2 and V is TRBV19, with 12 bases lining up with TRBD2. V lost 7 bases to trimming and J lost 2 bases; unmatched junction nucleotides: 5. This CDR3 has 16 amino acids. Germline CDR1 LNHDA, CDR2 SQIVND (reference sequence). Here the CDR3 DNA reads TGTGCCAGTACCAGACTAGCGGGAGTTAACACCGGGGAGCTGTTTTTT. It encodes CASTRLAGVNTGELFF.

The rearrangement uses TRBV4-3 and TRBJ2-1; no clear D gene. With 2 bases removed from V and 6 bases from J, the gap between germline ends came to 11 bases. CDR3 length equals 14 residues. Germline-derived CDR1 and CDR2 are LGHNA and YSLEER. The CDR3 sequence is CASSQSRFSNEQFF. CDR3 DNA: TGCGCCAGCAGCCAATCGCGATTTAGCAATGAGCAGTTCTTC.

The V gene is TRBV5-1, the J gene TRBJ2-3; D might be TRBD2 (6 bases). Germline CDR1 and CDR2: SGHRS and YFSETQ. Between the trimmed V and J ends, which lost 4 bases and 4 bases, there was a span of 16 bases. The CDR3 spans 15 residues. The CDR3 loop reads CASSLLTRSADTQYF. CDR3 sequence (DNA): TGCGCCAGCAGCCTCCTGACTAGGAGCGCAGATACGCAGTATTTT. The whole variable domain, remainder taken from reference TRBV5-1 and TRBJ2-3, is KAGVTQTPRYLIKTRGQQVTLSCSPISGHRSVSWYQQTPGQGLQFLFEYFSETQRNKGNFPGRFSGRQFSNSRSEMNVSTLELGDSALYLCASSLLTRSADTQYFGPGTRLTVL.

This clonotype was observed a few times. A much larger clone differs from this one at a single base, so this may be a read error. This chain joins TRBV27 and TRBJ1-5; weak D call: TRBD1 (5 bases). V gave up 3 bases and J gave up 3 bases, with 9 bases separating them. The CDR3 spans 14 residues. Germline V gives CDR1 MNHEY, CDR2 SMNVEV (reference sequence). CDR3 DNA: TGTGCCAGCAGTTTGACAGATATCAATCAGCCCCAGCATTTT. This encodes CASSLTDINQPQHF.

This chain connects TRBV5-1 to TRBJ2-1; 7 bases are a match to TRBD2. Germline V CDR1 and CDR2: SGHRS, YFSETQ. V gave up 4 bases and J gave up 0 bases; unmatched junction bases: 4. This CDR3 region has 15 residues. The CDR3 protein is CASSLLADSYNEQFF. The CDR3 DNA sequence: TGCGCCAGCAGCCTTCTAGCGGACTCCTACAATGAGCAGTTCTTC.

As to this clonotype: This may come from a read error, since a much larger clone is one base off. V gene TRBV27 combines with J gene TRBJ1-2; D perhaps matches TRBD1 (6 bases). In germline, CDR1 is MNHEY, CDR2 SMNVEV (reference sequence). The CDR3 has 13 amino acids. For the CDR3, the DNA is TGTGCCAGCAACGACCTACAGGGTGAGGGCTACGCCTTC. Amino acid sequence: CASNDLQGEGYAF.

Details on this clonotype: This may arise from a read error, as a much more abundant clone is one base away. Here the CDR3 reads CSSTARDIEAFF. In nucleotides, the CDR3 is TGCAGTTCAACTGCTCGGGACATAGAAGCTTTCTTT. This sequence joins TRBV20-1 and TRBJ1-1, with D possibly matching TRBD1 (6 bases). V was trimmed by 8 bases and J by 8 bases, leaving 18 bases between them. There are 12 residues in the CDR3. CDR1 is DFQATT and CDR2 is SNEGSKA in the germline V gene (reference sequence).

This clonotype was seen only a few times. The chain joins TRBV20-1 to TRBJ2-7, with TRBD2 as a possible D gene (6 bases). CDR1 and CDR2 from the germline V gene are DFQATT and SNEGSKA (reference sequence). CDR3 size: 14 residues. Trimming shortened V by 1 base and J by 0 bases, and 10 bases separated the two germline ends. CDR3 DNA sequence: TGCAGTGCTAGAGGGGACTGGAGCTCCTACGAGCAGTACTTC. Amino acid sequence: CSARGDWSSYEQYF.

The chain employs TRBV12-3 or TRBV12-4 and TRBJ1-1, with D possibly being TRBD1 (6 bases). The V end lost 7 bases, the J end lost 4 bases, and 10 bases lay between the germline ends. The CDR3 spans 12 residues. Here the CDR3 reads CASIGQSTEAFF. In DNA, the CDR3 is TGTGCCAGCATAGGACAGAGCACTGAAGCTTTCTTT.

This clonotype turned up a few times. The chain recombines TRBV24-1 with TRBJ1-5; 7 bases are shared with TRBD1. The CDR3 runs 14 residues. Germline lookup yields CDR1 KGHDR and CDR2 SFDVKD. The V segment lost 7 bases and the J segment 6 bases; nucleotides outside the gene matches: 8. CDR3 bases: TGTGCCACCAGCCAATCCAGGGGGTTTCAGCCCCAGCATTTT. This sequence encodes CATSQSRGFQPQHF.

This clonotype was recorded many times. The chain has TRBV6-1 and TRBJ2-1; 13 bases match TRBD2. Germline CDR1 reads MNHNS; CDR2 reads SASEGT. The CDR3 length is 15 residues. V gave up 6 bases and J gave up 7 bases; unmatched junction bases: 6. This chain's CDR3 is CASRRLAGGWNEQFF. The CDR3 bases are TGTGCCAGCAGAAGACTAGCGGGAGGATGGAATGAGCAGTTCTTC.

This clonotype was detected many times. The chain links TRBV20-1 to TRBJ1-5; TRBD1 matches 10 bases. Per germline, CDR1 DFQATT and CDR2 SNEGSKA (reference sequence). Trimming removed 4 bases from V and 0 bases from J; junction bases left unmatched: 6. The CDR3 covers 16 residues. Here the CDR3 reads CSAIGTGADSNQPQHF. In nucleotides, the CDR3 is TGCAGTGCTATCGGGACAGGGGCGGATAGCAATCAGCCCCAGCATTTT.

This clonotype was found many times. The chain combines TRBV15 with TRBJ2-7; 7 nucleotides agree with TRBD2. The CDR3 sequence is 14 residues long. From germline, CDR1 is LNHNV and CDR2 YYDKDF (reference sequence). V was clipped by 0 bases and J by 6 bases; unmatched bases: 5. CDR3 residues: CATSREALAFEQYF. The CDR3 DNA follows: TGTGCCACCAGCAGAGAGGCACTAGCGTTCGAGCAGTACTTC.

The rearrangement uses TRBV20-1 and TRBJ2-7; 8 positions match TRBD2. V gave up 8 bases and J gave up 0 bases; unmatched junction bases: 9. Germline CDR1 reads DFQATT; CDR2 reads SNEGSKA (reference sequence). This CDR3 is built from 14 residues. The chain's CDR3 is CSPESGGSSYEQYF. In DNA form, the CDR3 reads TGCAGTCCCGAAAGCGGGGGATCCTCCTACGAGCAGTACTTC.